This passage covers 15 T cell receptor beta chains from one sample sequenced in a study of T cells after somatic rescue of genetic block. Clones were read by immunoSEQ multiplex PCR, and TCRdb kept only the in-frame ones, dropping some. Of 100,000 to 120,000 clones listed, about 93% are singletons. Sequenced sample: peripheral blood mononuclear cells (PBMCs). Source of these receptors: a woman between 18 and 30 years old.

The chain links TRBV5-6 to TRBJ1-2; 8 bases fit TRBD1. J lost 8 bases, V lost 6 bases, and 15 bases had no gene match. This CDR3 region has 15 residues. Germline CDR1 reads SGHDT; CDR2 reads YYEEEE. CDR3 in DNA: TGTGCCAGCACCTACCCCGGGCAGGGGGCAGGAGGCTACACCTTC. It specifies CASTYPGQGAGGYTF.

The gene calls are TRBV27 and TRBJ1-5; a possible D gene is TRBD1 (6 bases). Deletions cut 1 base from V and 0 bases from J, with 7 bases between. This CDR3 has 15 residues. Germline-derived CDR1 and CDR2 are MNHEY and SMNVEV (reference sequence). CDR3 residues: CASSLYRDSNQPQHF. As DNA, the CDR3 is TGTGCCAGCAGTTTATACAGGGATAGCAATCAGCCCCAGCATTTT.

This clone is a singleton in its sample. V is TRBV28 and J is TRBJ1-3, with D perhaps TRBD1 (5 bases). V was clipped by 5 bases and J by 4 bases, with 12 bases between them. Germline V gene data show CDR1 as MDHEN and CDR2 as SYDVKM. This CDR3 is built from 14 residues. For the CDR3, the DNA is TGTGCCAGCAGTCCCGAGGGGCACGGAAACACCATATATTTT. It specifies CASSPEGHGNTIYF.

The genes are TRBV6-1 and TRBJ1-3; D call uncertain. The CDR3 is 15 amino acids. CDR1 MNHNS and CDR2 SASEGT come from the germline V gene. The V gene lost 2 bases and the J gene lost 2 bases, with 10 bases spanning the gap. DNA for the CDR3: TGTGCCAGCAGTGAACAGGAAGTCACTGGAAACACCATATATTTT. It codes for CASSEQEVTGNTIYF.

The chain recombines TRBV5-1 with TRBJ2-5, with unresolved D. V dropped 0 bases and J dropped 4 bases, with 10 bases sitting between them. The CDR3 contains 14 residues. Germline V gives CDR1 SGHRS, CDR2 YFSETQ. In DNA form, the CDR3 reads TGCGCCAGCAGCTTGGGGCTAGGTGGAGAGACCCAGTACTTC. This codes for CASSLGLGGETQYF.

The rearrangement joins TRBV18 to TRBJ1-4, with D tentatively TRBD1 (5 bases). V lost 0 bases to trimming and J lost 7 bases, with 9 bases between them. The CDR3 spans 14 residues. Germline V CDR1 and CDR2: KGHSH, LQKENI. The CDR3 spells CASSPPGRVEKLFF. The CDR3 DNA is TGTGCCAGCTCACCACCGGGCAGGGTTGAAAAACTGTTTTTT.

The chain recombines TRBV18 with TRBJ2-7; the D gene is possibly TRBD1 (5 bases). The V end was cut by 2 bases, the J end by 3 bases, with 14 bases between. The CDR3 is made up of 15 amino acids. CDR1 and CDR2 (germline): KGHSH, LQKENI. The CDR3 region has the DNA TGTGCCAGCTCACCATTTGGGGCTGACAACTACGAGCAGTACTTC. As protein: CASSPFGADNYEQYF.

V and J are TRBV7-2 and TRBJ2-3; 8 nucleotides agree with TRBD1. This CDR3 has 15 amino acids. Per the germline V gene, CDR1 is SGHTA and CDR2 is FQGNSA. The V segment lost 3 bases and the J segment 0 bases; nucleotides outside the gene matches: 2. CDR3: CASSFGQGSTDTQYF. Here the CDR3 DNA reads TGTGCCAGCAGCTTTGGACAGGGTAGCACAGATACGCAGTATTTT.

V and J are TRBV2 and TRBJ2-7; D possibly uses TRBD1 or TRBD2 (5 bases each). CDR3 size: 16 residues. The germline CDR1 and CDR2 sequences are SNHLY and FYNNEI. Trimming cost V 8 bases and J 1 base, with 21 bases left between them. Written as DNA, the CDR3 is TGTGCCAGCTCCGAGGGCGCCAGGGTAGGATCCTACGAGCAGTACTTC. Residues: CASSEGARVGSYEQYF.

The rearrangement links TRBV5-4 to TRBJ2-7; 9 nucleotides align to TRBD1. CDR1 SGHNT and CDR2 YYREEE come from the germline V gene (reference sequence). The length of the CDR3 is 19 residues. V lost 7 bases and J lost 0; bases outside the gene matches: 20. The CDR3 DNA reads as TGTGCCAGCTCCCCTCAGCCGGGACAGGGAACCTGGGGCTCCTACGAGCAGTACTTC. Translation: CASSPQPGQGTWGSYEQYF.

The genes are TRBV19 and TRBJ2-5; possibly TRBD2 for D (5 bases). The CDR3 runs 15 residues. The germline V and J ends were trimmed by 3 bases and 5 bases, with 16 bases remaining between them. Germline CDR1 and CDR2: LNHDA and SQIVND (reference sequence). CDR3 bases: TGTGCCAGTAGTATCTACACTAGTGGCGCGGAGACCCAGTACTTC. Its translation: CASSIYTSGAETQYF.

The V call is TRBV6-1, the J call TRBJ2-5; D is possibly TRBD2 (5 bases). The germline V gene has CDR1 MNHNS and CDR2 SASEGT. V lost 2 bases and J 4 bases, leaving 11 bases between the germline ends. This CDR3 spans 14 amino acids. The CDR3 DNA follows: TGTGCCAGCAGTGAATTTGAGGGTCGAGAGACCCAGTACTTC. It encodes CASSEFEGRETQYF.

The J gene is TRBJ2-3, the V gene TRBV11-3; D possibly uses TRBD1 or TRBD2 (6 bases each). Germline-derived CDR1 and CDR2 are SGHNT and YENEEA. The CDR3 runs 14 residues. V was trimmed by 8 bases and J by 0 bases, leaving 12 bases between them. CDR3 region: CASSGASSTDTQYF. The CDR3 nucleotides read TGTGCCAGCTCGGGGGCGTCTAGCACAGATACGCAGTATTTT. Full variable domain (missing parts from reference TRBV11-3 and TRBJ2-3): EAGVVQSPRYKIIEKKQPVAFWCNPISGHNTLYWYLQNLGQGPELLIRYENEEAVDDSQLPKDRFSAERLKGVDSTLKIQPAELGDSAVYLCASSGASSTDTQYFGPGTRLTVL.

This clone appeared many times. The genes are TRBV28 and TRBJ1-2, with D possibly being TRBD1 (5 bases). This CDR3 comprises 16 residues. CDR1 MDHEN and CDR2 SYDVKM come from the germline V gene. V was trimmed by 4 bases and J by 6 bases, leaving 21 bases between them. This CDR3 is CASSSFTGTEIHGYTF. CDR3 nucleotide sequence: TGTGCCAGCAGTTCCTTTACCGGGACGGAGATACATGGCTACACCTTC.

The chain joins TRBV19 to TRBJ2-1, with D perhaps TRBD1 or TRBD2 (5 bases each). Deletions cut 5 bases from V and 6 bases from J, with 14 bases between. The CDR3 loop spans 14 amino acids. The germline gives CDR1 LNHDA, CDR2 SQIVND (reference sequence). CDR3 nucleotides: TGTGCCAGTAGTTTCCGGGACCCACGCAATGAGCAGTTCTTC. This codes for CASSFRDPRNEQFF.